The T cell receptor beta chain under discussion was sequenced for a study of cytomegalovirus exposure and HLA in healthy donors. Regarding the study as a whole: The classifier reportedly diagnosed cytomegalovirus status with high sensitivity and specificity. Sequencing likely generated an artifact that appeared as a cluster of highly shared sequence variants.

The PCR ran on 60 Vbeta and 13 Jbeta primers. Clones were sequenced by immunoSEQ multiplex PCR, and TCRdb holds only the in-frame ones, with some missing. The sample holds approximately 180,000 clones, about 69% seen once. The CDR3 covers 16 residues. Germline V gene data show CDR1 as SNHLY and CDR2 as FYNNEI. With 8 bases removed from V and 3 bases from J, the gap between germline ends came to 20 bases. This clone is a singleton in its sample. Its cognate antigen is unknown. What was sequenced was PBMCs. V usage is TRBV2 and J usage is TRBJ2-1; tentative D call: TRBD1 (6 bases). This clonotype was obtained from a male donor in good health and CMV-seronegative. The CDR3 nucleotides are TGTGCCAGCGGTCCCCCTTGGGGGCTTGACTACAATGAGCAGTTCTTC. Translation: CASGPPWGLDYNEQFF.